The T cell receptor (beta chain) under discussion was sequenced for a study of CD8 T cells in Susac syndrome. This clonotype showed up just a few times. It was with random hexamers that roughly 0.5 to 1 ug RNA was reverse transcribed. TCRdb passed the immunoSEQ multiplex PCR reads through MiXCR, listing each CDR3 protein once. The sample includes around 110,000 distinct CDR3 sequences, about 94% seen only once; the top ten take around 0.28%. Sequences were obtained from CD8+ T cells from PBMCs. The sequence came from a human donor with Susac syndrome.

The CDR3 here is CASSPWVAGGRETQYF. The CDR3 DNA reads TGTGCCAGCAGCCCCTGGGTAGCGGGGGGCCGGGAGACCCAGTACTTC. The rearrangement joins TRBV12-3 or TRBV12-4 to TRBJ2-5, with 10 bases fitting TRBD2. The CDR3 has 16 amino acids. J gave up 5 bases and V 6 bases, and 12 bases lay outside the gene matches.